Included here is one T cell receptor beta chain sequence, with context. The clone's antigen remains unknown. The CDR3 end shows no conserved phenylalanine or tryptophan, and so a read error is likely. CDR1 SGHAT and CDR2 FQNNGV are derived from the germline V gene. 15 amino acids form the CDR3, both terminal residues included. CDR3 DNA is the only sequence kept; it has 45 bases, read in frame from the first base. The data derive from a study of tumor-infiltrating lymphocytes in primary liver carcinoma (dated by TCRdb to the late 2010s). For context, the study as a whole: Hepatocellular carcinoma (four) or combined HCC and intrahepatic cholangiocarcinoma (one) was present in the five patients, who were three men and two women aged 30 to 69 years. The five patients had tumors of stage T1-T3 N0M0, with maximum diameters ranging from roughly 4.2 to 11 cm. Samples yielded roughly 3.5 to 8 million productive TCRbeta reads; read depth did not differ significantly between tissue types. For each liver tumor, the study sampled five regions along with adjacent normal tissue and blood, and applied TCRbeta repertoire sequencing, expression microarrays and whole-exome sequencing. A total of about 35 specimens from 5 patients, comprising 25 or so tumor regions, 5 adjacent noncancerous liver tissues and 5 peripheral blood samples, were covered by TCRbeta repertoire sequencing. High reproducibility was observed for the technical replicate repertoires, with mean shared-clone rates roughly 0.89 and correlation coefficients above 0.95.

What the study reported, not specific to this receptor: Pairs of tumor regions showed greater repertoire overlap (mean roughly 36%) than tumor-adjacent pairs (17%) or tumor-blood pairs (approximately 15%), which is consistent with antigen-driven expansion. Only four or five patients were included in the study, and the authors note that the findings should be validated in a larger study. The top 250 clones made up a significantly larger repertoire fraction in tumors than in blood (p = 0.039). Because only the TCR beta chain was sequenced and unpaired alpha chains were not captured, true repertoire diversity is likely underestimated. Comparison of CD4+ and CD8+ T cell repertoires was precluded by the use of bulk unsorted samples.

Without any cell sorting, total RNA and DNA were extracted together from around 20-30 mg of bulk tissue using the AllPrep DNA/RNA mini kit. Between late 2015 and early 2016, a handful of patients in China with histopathologically diagnosed primary liver carcinoma had surgical resection. Chronic HBV infection was present in the patients, and the patients were treatment-naive at sampling. Fresh tumor and adjacent tissue pieces were bisected, with one half stored in RNAlater at -80 degrees C and the other half sent for histology. Starting from 450 to 500 ng total RNA, TCRbeta-specific cDNA was produced by reverse transcription with a constant-region primer and ProtoScript II reverse transcriptase. TCRbeta libraries were built with three nested multiplex PCR rounds, a slightly modified ARM-PCR procedure. Each of the first two PCR rounds ran for around 11 cycles using multiplex TRBV1-TRBV30 forward primers together with a Cbeta reverse primer. Sample barcodes and Illumina adapters were added in a final 25-cycle PCR using Deep VentR polymerase. Before sequencing, amplicons of 200-500 bp were purified from gel using a QIAquick gel extraction kit. TCRbeta amplicons were sequenced on an Illumina HiSeq 2500 with 250-bp paired-end reads. In the authors' own workflow: Trimmomatic v0.33 was used to quality-trim the reads, and FLASH v1.2.11 was used to merge paired reads so that full CDR3 sequences could be recovered. V, D and J germline segments were assigned to the rearranged TCRbeta sequences using MiGEC v1.2.1b. VDJtools v1.0.0 computed clonotype statistics and Shannon-Wiener diversity indices. Except for diversity analysis, only each sample's 250 most abundant clonotypes were used in subsequent analyses to reduce sampling bias. TCRdb passed the public sequencing reads through fastp at Q25 and MiXCR, retaining productive beta sequences. For every CDR3 protein sequence, its rows merge into one entry that carries the most common genes and DNA. The authors' filters were not applied to this entry. The sample has about 96,000 distinct CDR3 sequences on record, less than 70% of them singletons. The biggest ten clones account for about 27% of the sample.

Material for sequencing was tumor-adjacent normal liver tissue. The receptor was derived from a man aged 35-49 years with primary liver carcinoma and hepatitis B virus infection. The chain links TRBV11-2 with TRBJ2-7, with 11 bases in between that match TRBD2. The nucleotides read TGTGTCAGCAGCGTCACTAGCGGGAGCTTCTACGAGCAGTACTTG. Translation gives CVSSVTSGSFYEQYL.